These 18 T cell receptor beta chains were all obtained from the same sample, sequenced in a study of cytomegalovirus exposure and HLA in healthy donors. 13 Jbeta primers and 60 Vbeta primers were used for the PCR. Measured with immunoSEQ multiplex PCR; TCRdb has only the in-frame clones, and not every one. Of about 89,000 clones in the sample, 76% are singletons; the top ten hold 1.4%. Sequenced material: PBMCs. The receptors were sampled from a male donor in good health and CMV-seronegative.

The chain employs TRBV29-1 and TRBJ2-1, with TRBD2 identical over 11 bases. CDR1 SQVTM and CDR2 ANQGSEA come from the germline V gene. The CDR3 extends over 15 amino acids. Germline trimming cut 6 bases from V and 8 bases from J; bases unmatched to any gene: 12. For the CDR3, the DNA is TGCAGCGTCTTTCTAGCGGGAGGAATGGATTATGAGCAGTTCTTC. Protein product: CSVFLAGGMDYEQFF.

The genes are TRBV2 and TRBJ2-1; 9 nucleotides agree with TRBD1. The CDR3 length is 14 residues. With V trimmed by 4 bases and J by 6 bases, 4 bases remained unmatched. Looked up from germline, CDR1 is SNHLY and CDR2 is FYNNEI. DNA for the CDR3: TGTGCCAGCAGTGGGGACAGGGTAGGCAATGAGCAGTTCTTC. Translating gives CASSGDRVGNEQFF.

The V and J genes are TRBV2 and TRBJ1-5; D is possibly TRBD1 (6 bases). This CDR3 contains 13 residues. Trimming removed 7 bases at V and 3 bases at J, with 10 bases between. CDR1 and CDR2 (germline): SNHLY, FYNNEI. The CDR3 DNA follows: TGTGCCAGCACTGGACAGAACAATCAGCCCCAGCATTTT. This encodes CASTGQNNQPQHF.

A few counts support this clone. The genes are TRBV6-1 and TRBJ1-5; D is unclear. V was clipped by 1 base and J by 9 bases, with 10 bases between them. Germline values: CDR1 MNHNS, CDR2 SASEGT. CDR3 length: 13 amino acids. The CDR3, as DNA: TGTGCCAGCAGTGAAGAACGTATGAGGCCCCAGCATTTT. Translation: CASSEERMRPQHF.

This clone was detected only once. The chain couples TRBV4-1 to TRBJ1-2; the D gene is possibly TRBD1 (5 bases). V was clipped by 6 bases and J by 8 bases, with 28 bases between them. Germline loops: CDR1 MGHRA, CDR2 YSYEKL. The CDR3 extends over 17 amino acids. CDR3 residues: CASRGQLEPTTVHGYTF. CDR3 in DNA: TGCGCCAGCAGGGGGCAGCTCGAACCTACGACAGTTCACGGCTACACCTTC.

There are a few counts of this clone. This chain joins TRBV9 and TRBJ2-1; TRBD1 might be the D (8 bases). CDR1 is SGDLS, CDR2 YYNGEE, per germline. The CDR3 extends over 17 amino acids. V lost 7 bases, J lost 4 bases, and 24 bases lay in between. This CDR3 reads CASSWTGRDFTYNEQFF. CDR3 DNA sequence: TGTGCCAGCTCCTGGACAGGGAGGGATTTTACGTACAATGAGCAGTTCTTC.

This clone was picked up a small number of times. The CDR3 is CASSQDRRNTEAFF. The CDR3 DNA reads TGCGCCAGCAGCCAAGATCGGAGGAACACTGAAGCTTTCTTT. The J gene is TRBJ1-1, the V gene TRBV4-1; D gene ambiguous. Germline V gene lookup returns CDR1 MGHRA and CDR2 YSYEKL. Trimming cost V 0 bases and J 1 base, with 6 bases left between them. This CDR3 region has 14 residues.

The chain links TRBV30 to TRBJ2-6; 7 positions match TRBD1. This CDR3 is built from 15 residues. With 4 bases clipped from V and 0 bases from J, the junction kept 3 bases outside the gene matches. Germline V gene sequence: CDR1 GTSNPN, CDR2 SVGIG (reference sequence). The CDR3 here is CAWKQGSSGANVLTF. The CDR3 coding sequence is TGTGCCTGGAAACAGGGGTCCTCTGGGGCCAACGTCCTGACTTTC. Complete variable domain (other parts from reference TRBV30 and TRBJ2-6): SQTIHQWPATLVQPVGSPLSLECTVEGTSNPNLYWYRQAAGRGLQLLFYSVGIGQISSEVPQNLSASRPQDRQFILSSKKLLLSDSGFYLCAWKQGSSGANVLTFGAGSRLTVL.

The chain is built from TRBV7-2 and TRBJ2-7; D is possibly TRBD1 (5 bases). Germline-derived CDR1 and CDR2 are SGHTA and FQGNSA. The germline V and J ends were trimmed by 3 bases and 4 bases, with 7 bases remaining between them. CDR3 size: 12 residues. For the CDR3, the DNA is TGTGCCAGCAGCTTCACAGGTTACGAGCAGTACTTC. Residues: CASSFTGYEQYF.

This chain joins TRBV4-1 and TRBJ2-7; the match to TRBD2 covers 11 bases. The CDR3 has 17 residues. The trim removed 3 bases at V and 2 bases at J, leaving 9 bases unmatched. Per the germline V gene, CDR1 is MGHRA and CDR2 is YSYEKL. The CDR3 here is CASSHGLAGTIPYEQYF. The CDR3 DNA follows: TGCGCCAGCAGCCACGGACTAGCGGGTACTATACCCTACGAGCAGTACTTC.

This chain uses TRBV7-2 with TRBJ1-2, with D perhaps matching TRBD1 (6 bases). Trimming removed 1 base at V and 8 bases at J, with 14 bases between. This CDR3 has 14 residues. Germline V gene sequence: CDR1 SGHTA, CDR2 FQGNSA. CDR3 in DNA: TGTGCCAGCAGCTTAGAATGGACAGCAGGCGGCTACACCTTC. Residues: CASSLEWTAGGYTF.

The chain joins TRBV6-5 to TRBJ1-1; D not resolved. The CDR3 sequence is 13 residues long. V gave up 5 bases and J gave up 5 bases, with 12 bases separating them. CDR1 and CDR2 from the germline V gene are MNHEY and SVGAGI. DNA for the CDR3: TGTGCCAGCAGTGCCACTCGGAGGACTGAAGCTTTCTTT. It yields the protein CASSATRRTEAFF.

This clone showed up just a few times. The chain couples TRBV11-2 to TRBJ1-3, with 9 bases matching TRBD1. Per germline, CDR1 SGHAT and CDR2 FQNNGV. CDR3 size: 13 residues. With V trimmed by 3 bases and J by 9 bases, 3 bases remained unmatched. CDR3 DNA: TGTGCCAGCAGCTTGGGACAGGGAGGCACCATATATTTT. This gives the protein CASSLGQGGTIYF.

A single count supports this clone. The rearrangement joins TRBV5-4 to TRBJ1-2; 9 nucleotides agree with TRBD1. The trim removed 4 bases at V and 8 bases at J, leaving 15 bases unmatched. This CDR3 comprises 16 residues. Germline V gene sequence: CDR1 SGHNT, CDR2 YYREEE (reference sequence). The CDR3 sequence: CASSPPPGQGEGGYTF. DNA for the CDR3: TGTGCCAGCAGCCCCCCCCCGGGACAGGGAGAGGGAGGCTACACCTTC.

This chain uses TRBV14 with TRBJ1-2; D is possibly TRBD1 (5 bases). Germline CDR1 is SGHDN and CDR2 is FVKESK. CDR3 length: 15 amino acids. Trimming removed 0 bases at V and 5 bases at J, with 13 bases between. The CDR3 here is CASSQDSRGSYGYTF. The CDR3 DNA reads TGTGCCAGCAGCCAAGATTCAAGGGGTAGTTATGGCTACACCTTC.

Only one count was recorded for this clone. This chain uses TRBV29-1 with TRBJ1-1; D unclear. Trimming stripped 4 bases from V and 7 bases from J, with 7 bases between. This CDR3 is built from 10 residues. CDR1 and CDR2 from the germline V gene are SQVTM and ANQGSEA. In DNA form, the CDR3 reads TGCAGCGTTGCAACTGGTGAAGCTTTCTTT. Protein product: CSVATGEAFF.

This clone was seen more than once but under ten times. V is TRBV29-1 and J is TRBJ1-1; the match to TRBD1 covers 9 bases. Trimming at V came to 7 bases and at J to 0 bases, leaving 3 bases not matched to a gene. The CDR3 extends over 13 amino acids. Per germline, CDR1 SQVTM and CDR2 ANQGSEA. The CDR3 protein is CSGTGVMNTEAFF. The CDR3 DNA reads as TGCAGCGGGACAGGGGTCATGAACACTGAAGCTTTCTTT.

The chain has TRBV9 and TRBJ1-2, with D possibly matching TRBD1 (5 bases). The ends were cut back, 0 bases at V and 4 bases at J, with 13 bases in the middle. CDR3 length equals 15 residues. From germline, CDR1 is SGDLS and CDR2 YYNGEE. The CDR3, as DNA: TGTGCCAGCAGCGTAGAGGAAGGGGTGGGCTATGGCTACACCTTC. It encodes CASSVEEGVGYGYTF.